This T cell receptor beta chain was sequenced during a study of cytomegalovirus exposure and HLA in healthy donors (dated by TCRdb to about 2017). Turning to the overall study: In an earlier analysis of fewer than 750 of the donors, approximately 260 Gb of sequence data and 90 million to 130 million unique TCR beta sequences from roughly 190 million T cells were reported. Donor age, sex, ethnicity and CMV serostatus were collected together with the repertoire data. To decide whether each TCR beta V gene segment behaved as functional or pseudogenic, an earlier analysis of some 600 of the donors relied on high-throughput TCR beta sequencing. Roughly five DR-DQ haplotypes were handled as single units for association and clustering because linkage in the cohort was strong. Across about 380 genotyped donors of the cohort, an average of about 240,000 unique TCR beta nucleotide sequences per donor were sequenced, and roughly 17% of those sequences were non-productive. The later analysis used no new phenotypic data to find candidate immune exposures, relying instead on TCR beta sequences and their occurrence across donors. Using immunosequencing, the study profiled T cell repertoires from around 680 subjects and related those repertoires to cytomegalovirus serostatus. The number of typed donors differed by locus: roughly 620-640 for A, B, C, DRB1 and DQB1; approximately 530 for DQA1; some 590 for DPA1; and some 430 for DPB1. Of the approximately 400 genotyped donors, 81% were placed in the genetic ancestry cluster associated with self-reported Caucasian donors. Class I and class II HLA loci were covered by the typing at four-digit resolution. The study aimed to test whether signatures of past pathogen exposure could be identified by cataloging public T cell receptors. A later genetic analysis used genome-wide SNP genotypes for about 65% of the 666 donors, treating that subset as a discovery cohort. The study combined high-throughput TCR immunosequencing, statistical association of individual TCRs with disease status, and machine learning to predict cytomegalovirus infection status. All discovery cohort repertoires had been generated on a single sequencing platform. Along with the approximately 700-subject first cohort, a separate validation cohort of roughly 110 different subjects was used. A later analysis re-analyzed previously published TCR beta repertoires from 666 donors and added high-resolution HLA genotyping to study TCR occurrence patterns. Roughly 300 gigabases of sequencing data and around 88 million unique TCR sequences made up an early release that covered fewer than 650 HLA-typed donors. Points the paper makes about the study in general: The sequencing pipeline was judged likely to have produced a cluster of highly shared sequence variants as a technical artifact. The earlier analysis of about 600 of the donors excluded 15 to 20 rarely observed V segments, including chromosome 9 orphons, because counts were too low. In the study, approximately 160 TCR beta chains were listed as associated with cytomegalovirus. According to a later analysis, parvovirus B19, influenza, CMV and Epstein-Barr virus appeared linked to several top co-occurrence clusters. The presence/absence analyses assumed that sequencing depth was roughly uniform across donors, and that assumption may not be true. When HLA alleles, especially DR and DQ, strongly co-occurred, TCR associations were difficult to assign to individual alleles. A later genetic analysis reported fewer N-insertions in productive TCRs among donors in an Asian-associated ancestry cluster than the roughly 700-donor mean. V-gene and J-gene trimming of TCR beta chains was associated with a missense DCLRE1C variant in a later genetic analysis, and the association was replicated in an independent cohort. In an earlier analysis of about 600 of the donors, most TCR beta V segments appeared in productive rearrangements about 87% or about 30% of the time, broadly matching IMGT annotations. The classifier was reported to diagnose cytomegalovirus status with high specificity and sensitivity in both the original and validation cohorts. A later analysis found that HLA-associated TCR beta chains were more clonally expanded and had lower generation probabilities than equally common non-associated chains. Specific HLA alleles were associated with roughly 17,000 TCR beta sequences at a false discovery rate of 0.05 in a later analysis. A later analysis found that most CMV-associated TCR beta chains appeared HLA-restricted, with HLA associations seemingly driven largely by CMV exposure. According to a later analysis, TCR association rates differed among HLA loci, with DRB1 alleles showing the most associated TCRs and HLA-C alleles showing the fewest. This cohort had only TCR beta chains sequenced, and the lack of alpha or paired-chain data limited which features could be detected. Correlated functional status among segregating V segments might be attributable to linkage disequilibrium, but an unknown experimental factor could not be ruled out. For the cohort, immune exposure information was limited to CMV serostatus. Because some donors lacked HLA typing at each locus, the association tests relied only on the typed subset. The authors suggested that the approach could potentially be generalized to other disease states and immunological phenotypes. Most TCR sequences were seen in very few donors, while some public TCRs were found in many individuals. In vitro tests confirmed that a few of the cytomegalovirus-associated TCR beta chains recognize cytomegalovirus antigens. A further reported finding was that TCR beta sequences accurately predicted the HLA-A and HLA-B alleles for most subjects in the first cohort. The 87-base-pair reads could not distinguish some IMGT-functional V segments, including TRBV6-2 and TRBV6-3, so those segments were excluded.

The cohort comprised several hundred healthy bone marrow donors. Cohort members were all nominally healthy when sampled, although unrecorded immune exposures were likely present. The donor was CMV seropositive and belonged to the group of 250 to 350 seropositive cohort members. Every donor gave a peripheral blood sample, and the peripheral blood mononuclear cells from that sample were used for TCR beta sequencing. Genomic DNA was extracted from the blood cell samples with the Qiagen DNeasy Blood Extraction Kit. Libraries were constructed by the immunoSEQ multiplex PCR assay. The multiplex PCR relied on a mix of 60 forward primers for TCR Vbeta segments and 13 reverse primers for TCR Jbeta segments. The CDR3 region of rearranged TCR beta genes was amplified from genomic DNA by a multiplex PCR assay. The Illumina HiSeq System was used to sequence the amplified TCR beta libraries as 87-base-pair reads. For the original study's pipeline: Across the 640 or so repertoires, a later analysis counted 75 million to 90 million unique TCR beta chains, some 11 million of which were shared by at least two donors. Raw reads were error-corrected and collapsed into unique sequences with a nearest-neighbor algorithm that merged closely related sequences to remove PCR and sequencing errors. To assign V, D and J gene segments, CDR3 sequences were aligned to IMGT reference sequences. Each retained sequence needed at least a six-nucleotide match to both a V gene segment and a J gene segment. A rearrangement was called productive if the CDR3 had no stop codons and remained in frame with V and J, and every other rearrangement was called non-productive. Following IMGT convention, CDR3 was defined as the stretch from the second conserved V-encoded cysteine to the conserved J-encoded phenylalanine. The earlier analysis of approximately 590 of the donors excluded any sequence lacking an unambiguous match to a single V gene segment. In an earlier analysis of a few hundred of the donors, a V segment was called functional when productive rearrangements were above 56.7%, and segregating when the standard deviation between donors exceeded 5%. To diagnose cytomegalovirus status from the catalog of TCR beta chain sequences, a statistical classification framework was built. In a later analysis, V and J genes were assigned by comparing TCR nucleotide sequences against IMGT/GENE-DB human TR gene sequences. A later analysis assigned CDR3 sequences and most-parsimonious VDJ recombination scenarios with the TCRdist pipeline. In a later analysis, every TCR beta chain was defined by the combination of its CDR3 amino acid sequence and its V-gene family, and reads without a unique V-gene family were dropped. As a way to deal with suspected cross-contamination and a sequencing artifact, a later analysis dropped hundreds of nucleotide sequences that were highly shared and had low generation probability. In a later analysis, a clonal expansion index was calculated for each public chain from normalized within-repertoire ranks of inferred template counts. Generation probabilities in a later analysis came from a VDJ recombination model fitted to out-of-frame rearrangements, and those results were checked against IGoR. Hypergeometric tests were used in a later analysis to score TCR-TCR, TCR-HLA and TCR-CMV co-occurrence, with a repertoire-size bias correction applied to the TCR pairs. To estimate false discovery rates, a later analysis permuted the HLA or CMV assignments 20 times. A later analysis grouped co-occurring TCRs with DBSCAN, adding TCRdist sequence similarity when clustering within HLA-allele-positive subsets. Repertoires with fewer than 30,000 or more than 120,000 public chains were left out of co-occurrence clustering, as were about 5 repertoires with anomalous nucleotide sharing. TCRdb holds this immuneACCESS table with in-frame rearrangements only. Some clones are missing; in checked studies, unresolved V genes explain under half, and the rest has no known cause. The V and J calls and clone size come from that table; D and trimming were worked out from the DNA. For this sample the table gives 100,000 to 150,000 clones, of which around 80% were detected only once. 1.8% of the sample comes from the top ten.

V is shortened by 2 bases, J by 10 bases, and the region joining them spans 21 bases. Via the germline V gene, CDR1 is SGHNT and CDR2 YENEEA. Measured from the cysteine to the phenylalanine, the CDR3 is 17 residues long. This entry keeps only the CDR3 DNA: 51 bases, framed from base 1. This clone has just one count. Its binding antigen is unknown. There are no base qualities to consult, and no much larger clone falls within one base. Sequenced material: PBMCs. The rearrangement combines TRBV11-3 with TRBJ1-6; tentative D gene TRBD1, with 6 bases matching. This receptor was identified in a female donor in good health and CMV-seropositive. The DNA sequence follows: TGTGCCAGCAGCTTAAAACCGGGACACCGGTTTCCCTCACCCCTCCACTTT. This yields the protein CASSLKPGHRFPSPLHF.